What follows are 21 T cell receptor beta chains derived from one specimen sequenced in a study of blood T cells in healthy people across ages. It was with a sample-barcoded 5' primer and a J-beta primer mix that a second PCR of about 6 to 12 cycles was run. TCRdb reprocessed the 5' RACE reads with MiXCR, giving one entry per CDR3 protein. The table includes approximately 1.5 million distinct CDR3 sequences, about 35% detected once. The sample taken for sequencing was blood. These receptors were taken from a woman aged 25 to 45 in good health.

The J gene is TRBJ2-5, the V gene TRBV12-3 or TRBV12-4, with 8 bases fitting TRBD1. Trimming took 4 bases from V and 5 from J; bases not matched to a gene: 12. The CDR3 covers 16 residues. CDR3 protein: CASSSRGTGARETQYF. The CDR3 bases are TGTGCCAGCAGTTCGAGGGGGACAGGTGCGCGGGAGACCCAGTACTTC.

This clonotype was seen a few times. The rearrangement uses TRBV10-3 and TRBJ1-2, with D maybe TRBD1 (5 bases). Looked up from germline, CDR1 is ENHRY and CDR2 is SYGVKD. This CDR3 contains 16 residues. Trimming removed 5 bases from V and 4 bases from J, with 20 bases in between. The chain's CDR3 is CAISPRDGRDRYGYTF. CDR3 coding DNA: TGTGCCATCAGTCCTCGGGACGGACGGGACCGCTATGGCTACACCTTC.

The rearrangement uses TRBV27 and TRBJ2-1, with TRBD1 identical over 7 bases. The CDR3 sequence is 15 residues long. Trimming removed 7 bases from V and 5 bases from J; junction bases left unmatched: 11. Looked up from germline, CDR1 is MNHEY and CDR2 is SMNVEV (reference sequence). The CDR3 bases are TGTGCCAGCACTCCGGGACAGCGTCGAAACAATGAGCAGTTCTTC. This translates into CASTPGQRRNNEQFF.

Only a few counts were recorded for this clonotype. The rearrangement joins TRBV10-3 to TRBJ2-7; 7 bases align to TRBD1. The J segment lost 2 bases and the V segment lost 5 bases, leaving 12 bases of the junction unmatched. Per germline, CDR1 ENHRY and CDR2 SYGVKD. There are 16 residues in the CDR3. CDR3 region: CAISPEFGTATYEQYF. In DNA, the CDR3 is TGTGCCATCAGTCCTGAATTCGGGACAGCTACCTACGAGCAGTACTTC.

This clonotype has only a few counts. The V gene is TRBV7-8, the J gene TRBJ2-7, with 11 positions matching TRBD2. J was trimmed by 3 bases and V by 1 base; bases with no gene match: 8. Germline CDR1 SGHVS, CDR2 FQNEAQ. The CDR3 totals 17 residues. In DNA form, the CDR3 reads TGTGCCAGCAGCTTAGATAGCACGGGACTAGCGGACTACGAGCAGTACTTC. Protein product: CASSLDSTGLADYEQYF.

This chain connects TRBV20-1 to TRBJ1-3, with D unresolved. The length of the CDR3 is 14 residues. Germline V gives CDR1 DFQATT, CDR2 SNEGSKA (reference sequence). The germline V and J ends were trimmed by 7 bases and 0 bases, with 13 bases remaining between them. This CDR3 is CSVRRTSSGNTIYF. CDR3 coding DNA: TGCAGTGTCAGAAGGACCAGCTCTGGAAACACCATATATTTT.

In its sample, this clonotype was seen many times. The chain is built from TRBV20-1 and TRBJ2-7; the match to TRBD1 covers 10 bases. Germline V gene sequence: CDR1 DFQATT, CDR2 SNEGSKA (reference sequence). The CDR3 covers 13 residues. The CDR3 nucleotides read TGCAGCCTGAGACAGGGGGCGCAAGGGGAGCAGTACTTC. Its protein is CSLRQGAQGEQYF.

CDR3 DNA sequence: TGCGCCAGCAGCTTGATTCGGTCAGTTTACGCTAGCACAGATACGCAGTATTTT. As protein: CASSLIRSVYASTDTQYF. The chain couples TRBV5-1 to TRBJ2-3; D not certain. This CDR3 has 18 residues. V lost 1 base to trimming and J lost 0 bases, with 18 bases between them. Germline loops: CDR1 SGHRS, CDR2 YFSETQ.

This clonotype was found a few times. The chain joins TRBV18 to TRBJ2-7, with 9 bases identical to TRBD1. CDR1 is KGHSH and CDR2 is LQKENI in the germline V gene. This CDR3 contains 15 residues. Trimming cost V 4 bases and J 3 bases; bases outside gene matches: 7. CDR3 sequence: CASSLRTGVFYEQYF. In nucleotides, the CDR3 is TGTGCCAGCTCACTTAGGACAGGGGTTTTCTACGAGCAGTACTTC.

With regard to this clonotype: Relative to the germline gene, one junction end is altered; a read error may explain this. The chain carries TRBV20-1 and TRBJ2-1; 9 nucleotides line up with TRBD2. Germline assignment: CDR1 DFQATT and CDR2 SNEGSKA (reference sequence). The CDR3 length is 17 residues. The CDR3 sequence is CSVRDSPAGTSYLEQFF. DNA for the CDR3: TGCAGTGTTAGAGATTCCCCAGCCGGGACTAGCTATCTTGAGCAGTTCTTC.

Comment on this clonotype: With a much larger clone just one base away, this may be a read error. The gene calls are TRBV12-3 or TRBV12-4 and TRBJ2-7; D is possibly TRBD2 (5 bases). V shed 0 bases and J shed 4 bases, with 13 bases lying between them. The CDR3 runs 15 residues. CDR3 sequence (DNA): TGTGCCAGCAGTTTAGCGAAGACTATCAATTACGAGCAGTACTTC. This translates into CASSLAKTINYEQYF.

Only one count was recorded for this clonotype. This chain joins TRBV10-3 and TRBJ2-2; no reliable D call. V lost 3 bases, J lost 1 base, and 9 bases lay in between. Germline V gene data show CDR1 as ENHRY and CDR2 as SYGVKD. The CDR3 has 15 amino acids. The CDR3 DNA reads as TGTGCCATCAGTGATAGGCTCCAGAACACCGGGGAGCTGTTTTTT. Translating gives CAISDRLQNTGELFF.

This clonotype was seen only a few times. CDR3 residues: CATSNWDRGDEQYF. The DNA for the CDR3 is TGTGCCACCAGCAACTGGGACAGGGGGGACGAGCAGTACTTC. The rearrangement uses TRBV15 and TRBJ2-7, with 11 bases matching TRBD1. Losses at the gene ends were 4 bases for V and 5 bases for J; bases not matched to a gene: 4. This CDR3 contains 14 residues. The germline V gene has CDR1 LNHNV and CDR2 YYDKDF (reference sequence).

The rearrangement links TRBV20-1 to TRBJ1-5; a possible D gene is TRBD1 (6 bases). CDR1 is DFQATT and CDR2 is SNEGSKA in the germline V gene (reference sequence). Trimming pared 2 bases from V and 6 bases from J, leaving 20 bases between. The CDR3 consists of 16 residues. CDR3 region: CSARHPLGGGGQPQHF. The CDR3 region has the DNA TGCAGTGCTAGACACCCGTTAGGGGGTGGTGGTCAGCCCCAGCATTTT.

CDR3 sequence (DNA): TGTGCCAGCAGCCAAGAATGGGGGACAGGGCCCGGGGAGCTGTTTTTT. Encoded protein: CASSQEWGTGPGELFF. The rearrangement links TRBV14 to TRBJ2-2, with 9 bases identical to TRBD1. The length of the CDR3 is 16 residues. CDR1 and CDR2 from the germline V gene are SGHDN and FVKESK. V lost 0 bases and J lost 6; bases outside the gene matches: 5.

This clonotype was seen more than once but under ten times. This sequence joins TRBV30 and TRBJ2-5; 11 bases are shared with TRBD2. CDR1 and CDR2 (germline): GTSNPN, SVGIG (reference sequence). CDR3 length: 13 residues. The CDR3, as DNA: TGTGCGGGGGTACTAGCGGGAGACAAGACCCAGTACTTC. This codes for CAGVLAGDKTQYF.

This clonotype appeared a few times. The chain couples TRBV6-5 to TRBJ2-3; 11 bases line up with TRBD2. V dropped 3 bases and J dropped 2; count of bases not matched to a gene: 7. The germline V gene has CDR1 MNHEY and CDR2 SVGAGI. CDR3 size: 17 residues. This CDR3 reads CASSYRGTSGPTDTQYF. For the CDR3, the DNA is TGTGCCAGCAGTTATCGTGGGACTAGCGGACCCACAGATACGCAGTATTTT.

V and J are TRBV11-2 and TRBJ1-1; D gene uncertain. Trimming pared 1 base from V and 5 bases from J, leaving 17 bases between. Germline lookup yields CDR1 SGHAT and CDR2 FQNNGV. The CDR3 covers 16 residues. The CDR3 DNA follows: TGTGCCAGCAGCTTAGGTGGGTTGGCGGGAAGGACTGAAGCTTTCTTT. This gives the protein CASSLGGLAGRTEAFF. Full variable domain (remainder filled in from reference TRBV11-2 and TRBJ1-1): EAGVAQSPRYKIIEKRQSVAFWCNPISGHATLYWYQQILGQGPKLLIQFQNNGVVDDSQLPKDRFSAERLKGVDSTLKIQPAKLEDSAVYLCASSLGGLAGRTEAFFGQGTRLTVV.

This rearrangement joins TRBV5-1 to TRBJ2-7; 10 bases align to TRBD2. The CDR3 totals 15 residues. In germline, CDR1 is SGHRS, CDR2 YFSETQ. V lost 3 bases to trimming and J lost 7 bases; unmatched junction nucleotides: 10. This chain's CDR3 is CASSSAGGPLREQYF. The DNA of the CDR3 is TGCGCCAGCAGCTCAGCGGGAGGGCCCCTGAGGGAGCAGTACTTC.

This chain connects TRBV15 to TRBJ1-2, with D tentatively TRBD1 (5 bases). Per the germline V gene, CDR1 is LNHNV and CDR2 is YYDKDF (reference sequence). Trimming took 1 base from V and 8 from J, leaving 17 bases between them. The CDR3 consists of 15 residues. The DNA for the CDR3 is TGTGCCACCAGCAGAGGTGGCAGGGAACTTATGGGCTACACCTTC. Translated: CATSRGGRELMGYTF.

The J gene is TRBJ1-2, the V gene TRBV2, with TRBD1 matching 12 bases. With 8 bases clipped from V and 7 bases from J, the junction kept 14 bases outside the gene matches. Germline lookup yields CDR1 SNHLY and CDR2 FYNNEI. CDR3 length equals 16 residues. The CDR3 coding sequence is TGTGCCAGCTCCATCCGGGACAGGGGGCGTTTTTTTGGCTACACCTTC. It yields the protein CASSIRDRGRFFGYTF.